This TCR beta chain was identified in a study of cytomegalovirus exposure and HLA in healthy donors. Study findings and constraints: The authors listed 150 to 200 TCR beta chains as cytomegalovirus-associated. Researchers reported in a later analysis that common viral pathogens appeared linked to several top clusters. It was reported in a later analysis that an Asian-associated ancestry cluster showed fewer N-insertions than the approximately 670-donor mean.

Concerning this clone: Its target is not known.

PCR primers comprised 60 Vbeta and 13 Jbeta primers. Original methodology: Approximately 83 million unique TCR beta chains, roughly 10 million shared, were counted in a later analysis. The protocol was immunoSEQ multiplex PCR, while the TCRdb copy is restricted to in-frame clones and leaves out a portion. V and J calls and clone size are given by that table; D and trimming were obtained from the DNA. The sample records roughly 97,000 clones, about 80% being singletons. Trimming removed 0 bases from V and 0 bases from J; junction bases left unmatched: 8. The germline CDR1 and CDR2 sequences are SGHVS and FNYEAQ. The CDR3 has 19 residues.

Sequencing used PBMCs. This receptor was identified in a man in his 60s in good health and CMV-seropositive. This chain links TRBV7-6 with TRBJ2-7; 13 bases line up with TRBD2. The CDR3 protein is CASSLAPTSGGLRSYEQYF. The CDR3 DNA is TGTGCCAGCAGCTTAGCCCCGACTAGCGGGGGGCTCCGCTCCTACGAGCAGTACTTC.